These T cell receptor beta chains were read from a single sample in a study of T-cell reconstitution after alpha-beta-depleted transplantation in children. TCRdb reanalysed the PCR reads using MiXCR and keeps one entry per CDR3 protein. The data contain some 460,000 distinct CDR3 sequences, roughly 17% of them singletons. The sequences come from PBMCs, mostly from graft donor cells, collected 360 days after TCRalphabeta/CD19-depleted stem cell transplant. Receptors were obtained from a boy less than two years old who had a stem cell transplant for Wiskott-Aldrich syndrome, so the T cells may come from the graft donor. CDR3s include the opening cysteine and the closing phenylalanine or tryptophan. A D gene is named only where the DNA matches it firmly. Only part of the rows carry a size: once, few, many, or a class if the clone is expanded.

CDR3	DNA	size	J	V	length	D
CASSITGTGAYEQYF	TGTGCCAGCAGCATTACCGGGACAGGGGCCTACGAGCAGTACTTC	.	TRBJ2-7	TRBV11-2	15	TRBD1
CASSQSTGVNTEAFF	TGTGCCAGCAGCCAATCGACAGGGGTGAACACTGAAGCTTTCTTT	.	TRBJ1-1	TRBV13	15	TRBD1
CASSGTGKFIQYF	TGTGCCAGCAGCGGGACAGGGAAGTTCATTCAGTACTTC	.	TRBJ2-4	TRBV25-1	13	TRBD1
CASSFFPVAGRDTQYF	TGTGCCAGCAGTTTTTTTCCGGTGGCGGGCCGAGATACGCAGTATTTT	.	TRBJ2-3	TRBV12-3/TRBV12-4	16	.
CATEGGNTEAFF	TGTGCCACTGAGGGCGGGAACACTGAAGCTTTCTTT	.	TRBJ1-1	TRBV6-5	12	.
CASSLVNRGSNEQYF	TGCGCCAGCAGCTTGGTAAACAGGGGGTCGAACGAGCAGTACTTC	few	TRBJ2-7	TRBV5-1	15	TRBD1
CASTQRYHNEQFF	TGTGCCAGCACCCAAAGGTACCACAATGAGCAGTTCTTC	.	TRBJ2-1	TRBV3-1	13	.
CSVPDSIKETQYF	TGCAGCGTTCCGGACAGTATTAAAGAGACCCAGTACTTC	few	TRBJ2-5	TRBV29-1	13	.
CSAREGAGELFF	TGCAGTGCTAGAGAGGGGGCCGGGGAGCTGTTTTTT	few	TRBJ2-2	TRBV20-1	12	.
CATSRVGASYEQYF	TGTGCCACCAGCAGAGTGGGGGCTTCCTACGAGCAGTACTTC	.	TRBJ2-7	TRBV15	14	.
CASSLSIAGSGYYEQYF	TGTGCCAGCAGTTTATCGATAGCGGGTAGTGGGTACTACGAGCAGTACTTC	few	TRBJ2-7	TRBV6-5	17	TRBD2
CASSYSGRGSYNEQFF	TGTGCCAGCAGTTATAGCGGGAGGGGATCCTACAATGAGCAGTTCTTC	.	TRBJ2-1	TRBV6-2/TRBV6-3	16	TRBD2
CASSLAKVNTEAFF	TGTGCCAGCAGCTTAGCGAAGGTGAACACTGAAGCTTTCTTT	few	TRBJ1-1	TRBV7-9	14	.
CASSSTGTSGLEQFF	TGTGCCAGCAGCTCCACCGGGACTAGCGGATTGGAGCAGTTCTTC	.	TRBJ2-1	TRBV5-5	15	TRBD2
CASSPAGTGGYEQYF	TGCGCCAGCAGCCCAGCTGGGACAGGGGGCTACGAGCAGTACTTC	few	TRBJ2-7	TRBV4-3	15	TRBD1
CASSQSVFGYTF	TGTGCCAGCAGCCAGAGCGTGTTTGGCTACACCTTC	few	TRBJ1-2	TRBV3-1	12	.
CASSRGGYGYTF	TGTGCCAGCAGCCGAGGGGGCTATGGCTACACCTTC	many	TRBJ1-2	TRBV7-8	12	.
CASKWGQPTDTQYF	TGTGCCAGCAAGTGGGGACAGCCCACAGATACGCAGTATTTT	few	TRBJ2-3	TRBV2	14	TRBD1
CASRTHRVGSYEQYF	TGTGCCAGCAGGACTCACAGGGTGGGTTCCTACGAGCAGTACTTC	few	TRBJ2-7	TRBV6-1	15	.
CASSLGAPSGSHPNNIQYF	TGTGCCAGCAGCTTAGGTGCTCCTAGCGGGAGCCACCCTAACAACATTCAGTACTTC	.	TRBJ2-4	TRBV11-2	19	TRBD2